The 9 T cell receptor beta chains reported below all come from one sample, sequenced in a study of quantifying T cell responses using KT2 cells (dated by TCRdb to about 2017). General notes on the study: RNA was DNase-treated and reverse transcribed with TCR alpha and beta constant-region primers, mostly using SuperScript III.

Libraries came from UMI-ligation and nested PCR. Instrument used: Illumina MiSeq. Using T4 RNA ligase 1, a single-stranded oligonucleotide bearing the Illumina SP2 sequence plus a UMI was ligated onto the 3' end of the cDNA. PCR1 consisted of around 4 cycles (98 degrees C 15 s, 69 degrees C 30 s, 72 degrees C 40 s), and for the beta primer an equimolar mix of RC1.1 and RC1.2 was used to cover TRBC1 and TRBC2. TCRdb trimmed the raw reads at Q25, called clones with MiXCR and kept productive beta chains. Records with the same CDR3 protein are collapsed into one entry carrying the most frequent genes and DNA. The sample table records tens of thousands of distinct CDR3 sequences; about 7.3% of these occur just once. 15% to 19% of the sample goes to the ten largest clones. Sequencing input: PBMCs spiked with cells of the T cell clone KT2. Receptors were obtained from a human donor.

This clonotype was picked up many times. V is TRBV7-8 and J is TRBJ1-1; D is perhaps TRBD1 (6 bases). This CDR3 is 16 amino acids long. V lost 7 bases, J lost 0 bases, and 18 bases lay in between. The germline gives CDR1 SGHVS, CDR2 FQNEAQ. CDR3 residues: CASNPHVGGLNTEAFF. For the CDR3, the DNA is TGTGCCAGCAACCCCCACGTTGGGGGGCTGAACACTGAAGCTTTCTTT.

This clonotype was picked up many times. The genes are TRBV3-1 and TRBJ2-3, with unresolved D. CDR1 and CDR2 from the germline V gene are LGHDT and YNNKEL (reference sequence). Trimming removed 4 bases from V and 6 bases from J, with 11 bases in between. The CDR3 has 13 residues. CDR3 in DNA: TGTGCCAGCAGCCCCCACGATAGGGATACGCAGTATTTT. The encoded protein is CASSPHDRDTQYF.

As to this clonotype: One junction end does not reproduce the germline sequence, and a read error may be involved. The chain has TRBV6-1 and TRBJ1-2; no clear D. CDR1 and CDR2 (germline): MNHNS, SASEGT. CDR3 size: 13 residues. CDR3: CASSEAEAGGYNF. As DNA, the CDR3 is TGTGCCAGCAGTGAGGCAGAAGCCGGTGGCTACAACTTC.

This clonotype came up many times. The chain carries TRBV7-8 and TRBJ2-1; 8 positions match TRBD1. The germline V gene has CDR1 SGHVS and CDR2 FQNEAQ. The CDR3 has 13 residues. V trimming: 5 bases; J trimming: 15 bases; junction bases outside the gene matches: 12. The CDR3 protein is CASSKQPGTGPFF. CDR3 bases: TGTGCCAGCAGCAAACAACCAGGGACAGGACCGTTCTTC.

This clonotype was observed at least ten times. The V call is TRBV3-1, the J call TRBJ1-2; the D is unclear. Between the trimmed V and J ends, which lost 2 bases and 3 bases, there was a span of 7 bases. The CDR3 contains 13 residues. Germline-derived CDR1 and CDR2 are LGHDT and YNNKEL (reference sequence). The CDR3 here is CASSQRSYYGYTF. CDR3 bases: TGTGCCAGCAGCCAAAGATCGTACTATGGCTACACCTTC. Using reference TRBV3-1 and TRBJ1-2 for the parts outside the CDR3, the full variable domain is DTAVSQTPKYLVTQMGNDKSIKCEQNLGHDTMYWYKQDSKKFLKIMFSYNNKELIINETVPNRFSPKSPDKAHLNLHINSLELGDSAVYFCASSQRSYYGYTFGSGTRLTVV.

This clonotype appeared many times. The CDR3 sequence: CASSDASRTSGREGEQFF. The CDR3 bases are TGTGCCAGCAGTGACGCCTCCCGGACTAGCGGCCGTGAGGGTGAGCAGTTCTTC. V and J are TRBV6-4 and TRBJ2-1; 10 nucleotides agree with TRBD2. From germline, CDR1 is MRHNA and CDR2 SNTAGT. The V and J ends lost 2 bases and 9 bases, in that order; junction bases with no gene match: 16. The CDR3 has 18 residues.

The gene calls are TRBV2 and TRBJ2-2, with TRBD2 matching 9 bases. V lost 5 bases to trimming and J lost 6 bases; unmatched junction nucleotides: 10. The CDR3 sequence is 16 residues long. CDR1 is SNHLY and CDR2 is FYNNEI in the germline V gene. Here the CDR3 DNA reads TGTGCCAGCAGTTTACCGGCGGCTAGCGGGGCCGGGGAGCTGTTTTTT. This sequence encodes CASSLPAASGAGELFF.

The table lists this clonotype with many counts. The genes are TRBV7-2 and TRBJ2-1; D is uncertain. V gave up 5 bases and J gave up 8 bases, with 10 bases separating them. Germline CDR1 and CDR2: SGHTA and FQGNSA. CDR3 length equals 12 residues. As DNA, the CDR3 is TGTGCCAGCAGCCGATATGGGTATGAGCAGTTCTTC. Translation gives CASSRYGYEQFF.

V usage is TRBV5-1 and J usage is TRBJ2-5; D gene ambiguous. CDR3 size: 12 residues. Looked up from germline, CDR1 is SGHRS and CDR2 is YFSETQ. With 0 bases removed from V and 5 bases from J, the gap between germline ends came to 5 bases. In DNA, the CDR3 is TGCGCCAGCAGCTTGGATGGGGAGACCCAGTACTTC. Translation gives CASSLDGETQYF. The whole variable domain, remainder taken from reference TRBV5-1 and TRBJ2-5, is KAGVTQTPRYLIKTRGQQVTLSCSPISGHRSVSWYQQTPGQGLQFLFEYFSETQRNKGNFPGRFSGRQFSNSRSEMNVSTLELGDSALYLCASSLDGETQYFGPGTRLLVL.